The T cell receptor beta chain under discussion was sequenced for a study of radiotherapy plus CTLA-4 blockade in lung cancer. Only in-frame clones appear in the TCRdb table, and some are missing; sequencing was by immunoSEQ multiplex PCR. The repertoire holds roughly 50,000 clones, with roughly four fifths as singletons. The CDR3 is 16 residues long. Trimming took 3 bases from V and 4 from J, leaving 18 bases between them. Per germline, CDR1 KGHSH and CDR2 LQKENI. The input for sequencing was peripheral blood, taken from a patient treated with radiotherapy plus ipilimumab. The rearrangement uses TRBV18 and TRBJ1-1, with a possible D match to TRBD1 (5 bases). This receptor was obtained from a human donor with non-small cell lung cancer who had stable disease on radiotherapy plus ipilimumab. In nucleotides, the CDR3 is TGTGCCAGCTCACCCCGCGGGGGGTCTGGGAGCACTGAAGCTTTCTTT. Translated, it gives CASSPRGGSGSTEAFF.